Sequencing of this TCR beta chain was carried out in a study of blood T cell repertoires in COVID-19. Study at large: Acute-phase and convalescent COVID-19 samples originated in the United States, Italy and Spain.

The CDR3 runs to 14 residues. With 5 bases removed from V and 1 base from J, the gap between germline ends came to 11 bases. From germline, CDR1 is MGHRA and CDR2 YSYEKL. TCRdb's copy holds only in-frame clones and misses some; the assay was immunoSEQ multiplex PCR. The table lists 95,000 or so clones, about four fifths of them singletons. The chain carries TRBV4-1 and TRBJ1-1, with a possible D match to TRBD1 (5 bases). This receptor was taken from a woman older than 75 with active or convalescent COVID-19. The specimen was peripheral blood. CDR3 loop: CASSRQTWNTEAFF. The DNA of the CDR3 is TGCGCCAGCAGCAGACAGACTTGGAACACTGAAGCTTTCTTT.